This TCR beta chain is drawn from a study of metastatic and nonmetastatic thyroid tumors. At the level of the study: Both malignant and benign thyroid patients supplied peripheral blood and tumor or nodule tissue samples, across which the repertoires of these patients were then compared. Study outcomes and limitations: Across blood and tumor, TCR beta diversity in malignant thyroid tumors was reportedly significantly higher than in benign nodules.

CDR1 is SGHTA, CDR2 FQGNSA, per germline. The CDR3 has 18 amino acids. Trimming at V came to 5 bases and at J to 5 bases, leaving 16 bases not matched to a gene. This clone is labeled medium-sized. The antigen is unknown. Source study methods: In papillary thyroid cancer, a distant-metastasis classifier was built using CDR3 differences across clinicopathological groups. TCRdb ran MiXCR on the PCR reads. In this record, the V and J calls reflect TCRdb's handling and not the investigators' own analysis. Counted here are roughly 12,000 clones, roughly a third occurring once; the ten biggest clones make up approximately 12%. None of the patients had undergone any treatment ahead of thyroid surgery.

The receptor was isolated from a female donor with papillary thyroid cancer or a benign thyroid nodule (not recorded which). Some clones in this sample may be carry-over from other donors' samples. The specimen sequenced was tumor tissue. The chain employs TRBV7-2 and TRBJ2-3; TRBD2 agrees at 10 bases. The CDR3 sequence is CASSVWVGSGRERDTQYF. The CDR3, as DNA: TGTGCCAGCAGCGTGTGGGTAGGCAGCGGGAGGGAAAGAGATACGCAGTATTTT.